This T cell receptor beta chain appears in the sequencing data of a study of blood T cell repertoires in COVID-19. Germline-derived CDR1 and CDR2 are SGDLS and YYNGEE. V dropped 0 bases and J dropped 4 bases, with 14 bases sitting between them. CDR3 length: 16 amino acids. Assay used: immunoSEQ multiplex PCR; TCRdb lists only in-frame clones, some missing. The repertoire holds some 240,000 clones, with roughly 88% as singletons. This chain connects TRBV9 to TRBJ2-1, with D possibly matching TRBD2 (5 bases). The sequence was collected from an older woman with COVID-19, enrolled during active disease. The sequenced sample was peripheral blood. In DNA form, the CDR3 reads TGTGCCAGCAGCGTAGACCCCAGCGGAATATACAATGAGCAGTTCTTC. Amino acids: CASSVDPSGIYNEQFF.